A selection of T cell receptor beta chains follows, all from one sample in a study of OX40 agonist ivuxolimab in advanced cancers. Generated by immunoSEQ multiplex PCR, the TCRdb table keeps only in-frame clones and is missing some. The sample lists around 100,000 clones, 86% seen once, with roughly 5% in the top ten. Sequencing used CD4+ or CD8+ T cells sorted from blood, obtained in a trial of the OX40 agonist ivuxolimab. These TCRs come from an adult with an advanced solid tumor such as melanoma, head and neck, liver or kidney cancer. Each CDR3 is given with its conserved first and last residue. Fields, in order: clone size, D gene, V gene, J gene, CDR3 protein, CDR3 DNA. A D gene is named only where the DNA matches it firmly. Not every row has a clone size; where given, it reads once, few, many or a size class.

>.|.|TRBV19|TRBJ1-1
CASSIEPGGRAFF
TGTGCCAGTAGTATAGAGCCCGGGGGGAGAGCTTTCTTT
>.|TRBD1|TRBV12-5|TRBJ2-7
CASDPGQIYEQYF
TGTGCTAGTGACCCGGGACAGATCTACGAGCAGTACTTC
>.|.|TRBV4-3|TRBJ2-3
CASSSHRADTQYF
TGCGCCAGCAGCTCACACCGGGCAGATACGCAGTATTTT
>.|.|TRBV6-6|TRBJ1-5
CASTPGADRPQHF
TGTGCCAGCACCCCCGGCGCGGACAGACCCCAGCATTTT
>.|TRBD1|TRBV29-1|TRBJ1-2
CSARTGLVGYTF
TGCAGCGCTCGGACAGGGCTAGTTGGCTACACCTTC
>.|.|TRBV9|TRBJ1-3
CATGRGDEGNTIYF
TGTGCCACAGGAAGGGGAGACGAGGGAAACACCATATATTTT
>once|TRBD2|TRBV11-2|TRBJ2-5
CASSISGRGEETQYF
TGTGCCAGCAGTATAAGCGGGAGGGGTGAAGAGACCCAGTACTTC
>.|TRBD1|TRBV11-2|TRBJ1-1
CASSTSGGWTEAFF
TGTGCCAGCAGCACCTCAGGGGGCTGGACTGAAGCTTTCTTT
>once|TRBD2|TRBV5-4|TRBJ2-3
CASSQTSGSYSTQYF
TGTGCCAGCAGCCAGACTAGCGGATCTTATTCCACGCAGTATTTT
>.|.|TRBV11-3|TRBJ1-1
CASSRSDTEAFF
TGTGCCAGCAGTAGAAGCGACACTGAAGCTTTCTTT
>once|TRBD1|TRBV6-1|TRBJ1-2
CASRRQGLANYGYTF
TGTGCCAGCAGAAGACAGGGATTAGCTAACTATGGCTACACCTTC
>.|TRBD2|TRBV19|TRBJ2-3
CASRGTSGRTDTQYF
TGTGCCAGTAGGGGAACTAGCGGGAGGACCGATACGCAGTATTTT